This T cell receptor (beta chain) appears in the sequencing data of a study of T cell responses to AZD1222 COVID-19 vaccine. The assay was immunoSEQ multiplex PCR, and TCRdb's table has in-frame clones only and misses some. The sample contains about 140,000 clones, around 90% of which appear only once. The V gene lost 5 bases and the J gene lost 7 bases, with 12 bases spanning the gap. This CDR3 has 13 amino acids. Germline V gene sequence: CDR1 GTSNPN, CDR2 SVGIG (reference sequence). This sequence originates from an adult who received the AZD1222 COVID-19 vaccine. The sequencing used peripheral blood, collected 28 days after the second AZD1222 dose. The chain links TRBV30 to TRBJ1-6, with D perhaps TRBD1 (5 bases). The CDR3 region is CAWEGTPNSPLHF. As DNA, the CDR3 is TGTGCCTGGGAAGGGACGCCAAATTCACCCCTCCACTTT.